Described below is a single TCR beta chain sequence and its context. What it binds is not known. Sequenced by immunoSEQ multiplex PCR; TCRdb stores in-frame clones only, minus some. In the table there are 25,000 to 35,000 clones, more than 85% of which are singletons. The data belong to a study of T cells in tuberculosis. Overall study findings and caveats: Smaller alpha distances in active tuberculosis partly reflected shorter CDR3-alpha lengths.

Germline V gene sequence: CDR1 KGHSH, CDR2 LQKENI. Trimming stripped 4 bases from V and 1 base from J, with 10 bases between. The CDR3 covers 15 residues. On average roughly 92,000 T cells per donor were immunosequenced. Input material: PBMCs. This TCR derives from a donor aged 10 to 29 with latent tuberculosis or without tuberculosis infection. V usage is TRBV18 and J usage is TRBJ2-2; D may be TRBD1 (5 bases). The CDR3 here is CASSRTHKNTGELFF. The CDR3 nucleotides are TGTGCCAGCTCACGGACACATAAGAACACCGGGGAGCTGTTTTTT.